One and the same sample provided the 28 T cell receptor beta chains below, sequenced in a study of glioma-infiltrating T cells after dendritic cell vaccination. Generated by immunoSEQ multiplex PCR, the TCRdb table keeps only in-frame clones and is missing some. This table holds approximately 93,000 clones, 85% found once. The time point: after dendritic cell vaccination, including at tumor progression/relapse. The specimen comprised blood, sampled after dendritic cell vaccination. These receptors all stem from a human donor with glioblastoma.

This chain connects TRBV15 to TRBJ2-5; TRBD1 might be the D (6 bases). V was clipped by 0 bases and J by 0 bases, with 20 bases between them. Germline CDR1 is LNHNV and CDR2 is YYDKDF (reference sequence). The length of the CDR3 is 19 residues. The CDR3 bases are TGTGCCACCAGCAGAGATTCGGGGACATACTCATTCGACCAAGAGACCCAGTACTTC. Its translation is CATSRDSGTYSFDQETQYF. The full variable domain, rest sourced from reference TRBV15 and TRBJ2-5, is DAMVIQNPRYQVTQFGKPVTLSCSQTLNHNVMYWYQQKSSQAPKLLFHYYDKDFNNEADTPDNFQSRRPNTSFCFLDIRSPGLGDTAMYLCATSRDSGTYSFDQETQYFGPGTRLLVL.

The chain uses TRBV5-1 and TRBJ1-2, with TRBD1 as a possible D gene (5 bases). V lost 5 bases to trimming and J lost 7 bases, with 21 bases between them. This CDR3 region has 15 residues. CDR1 SGHRS and CDR2 YFSETQ come from the germline V gene. The CDR3 sequence is CASSQEGRVEGGYTF. The DNA for the CDR3 is TGCGCCAGCAGTCAGGAGGGCAGGGTAGAAGGTGGCTACACCTTC.

The V call is TRBV6-4, the J call TRBJ2-2, with D hard to call. Between the trimmed V and J ends, which lost 6 bases and 2 bases, there was a span of 22 bases. Germline V CDR1 and CDR2: MRHNA, SNTAGT. This CDR3 is 18 amino acids long. CDR3 bases: TGTGCCAGCAGCCAATCACCGCTGGCGGAGCTTAACACCGGGGAGCTGTTTTTT. Amino acids: CASSQSPLAELNTGELFF.

This chain uses TRBV30 with TRBJ2-1; possible D gene TRBD1, 5 bases. The V and J ends lost 0 bases and 6 bases respectively, with 15 bases between them. The CDR3 is 15 amino acids. The germline V gene encodes CDR1 GTSNPN and CDR2 SVGIG (reference sequence). The CDR3, as DNA: TGTGCCTGGAGTGTACTTAGGACAAGGTCCAATGAGCAGTTCTTC. This translates into CAWSVLRTRSNEQFF.

This chain uses TRBV29-1 with TRBJ2-7, with TRBD2 identical over 8 bases. Germline CDR1 reads SQVTM; CDR2 reads ANQGSEA. The CDR3 covers 14 residues. V lost 4 bases and J lost 5; bases outside the gene matches: 10. The CDR3 nucleotides are TGCAGCGTTGGCCCGAGCGGGAGATATGACGAGCAGTACTTC. Translated, it gives CSVGPSGRYDEQYF.

This chain connects TRBV9 to TRBJ2-2; TRBD1 matches 8 bases. The CDR3 has 16 residues. Germline values: CDR1 SGDLS, CDR2 YYNGEE. Trimming took 4 bases from V and 4 from J; bases not matched to a gene: 9. Here the CDR3 DNA reads TGTGCCAGCAGCCTTGGACAGGGTCGAGTCACCGGGGAGCTGTTTTTT. Its protein product is CASSLGQGRVTGELFF.

This chain joins TRBV27 and TRBJ2-2, with D hard to call. The V gene's germline CDR1 is MNHEY and CDR2 SMNVEV (reference sequence). Trimming took 5 bases from V and 5 from J, leaving 9 bases between them. This CDR3 has 13 amino acids. The CDR3 protein is CASSATKTGELFF. For the CDR3, the DNA is TGTGCCAGCAGTGCAACAAAAACCGGGGAGCTGTTTTTT.

The chain recombines TRBV7-6 with TRBJ2-7; possible D gene TRBD2, 5 bases. Trimming shortened V by 5 bases and J by 5 bases, and 16 bases separated the two germline ends. This CDR3 contains 14 residues. The germline V gene encodes CDR1 SGHVS and CDR2 FNYEAQ. CDR3 amino acids: CASSTGGGGDEQYF. In DNA, the CDR3 is TGTGCCAGCAGCACCGGTGGAGGTGGGGACGAGCAGTACTTC.

The rearrangement joins TRBV5-5 to TRBJ1-6; TRBD1 agrees at 8 bases. This CDR3 spans 14 amino acids. In germline, CDR1 is SGHKS, CDR2 YYEKEE (reference sequence). The junction had 9 bases not matched to a gene; V was cut back by 2 bases and J by 14 bases. CDR3 bases: TGTGCCAGCAGCTTCGAGGACAGGGCTATAGCCCTCCACTTT. Protein sequence: CASSFEDRAIALHF.

The chain carries TRBV7-2 and TRBJ2-1; 10 bases are shared with TRBD2. CDR1 SGHTA and CDR2 FQGNSA come from the germline V gene. The CDR3 is 14 amino acids. V trimming: 3 bases; J trimming: 9 bases; junction bases outside the gene matches: 5. CDR3 sequence: CASSFSGRFGEQFF. CDR3 sequence (DNA): TGTGCCAGCAGCTTTAGCGGGAGGTTTGGTGAGCAGTTCTTC.

This clone appeared a few times. The chain combines TRBV7-3 with TRBJ2-1, with TRBD2 matching over 10 bases. Trimming removed 0 bases from V and 3 bases from J; junction bases left unmatched: 5. This CDR3 region has 17 residues. Germline-derived CDR1 and CDR2 are SGHTA and FQGTGA. This CDR3 is CASSLTVAGGRYNEQFF. In DNA form, the CDR3 reads TGTGCCAGCAGCTTAACAGTAGCGGGGGGACGCTACAATGAGCAGTTCTTC.

This chain connects TRBV27 to TRBJ1-2; TRBD1 agrees at 10 bases. Unmatched junction bases numbered 21, after V lost 8 bases and J lost 3 bases. The CDR3 covers 19 residues. Germline CDR1 reads MNHEY; CDR2 reads SMNVEV (reference sequence). The DNA of the CDR3 is TGTGCCAGCCGCCGGGGGGGGGTTCCGGGACAGGGGTTTCACTATGGCTACACCTTC. Translated, it gives CASRRGGVPGQGFHYGYTF.

The chain employs TRBV7-9 and TRBJ2-5, with TRBD2 as a possible D gene (5 bases). The V end was cut by 5 bases, the J end by 5 bases, with 12 bases between. The CDR3 runs to 13 residues. CDR1 and CDR2 (germline): SEHNR, FQNEAQ (reference sequence). This CDR3 is CASSASGSETQYF. CDR3 nucleotide sequence: TGTGCCAGCAGCGCCTCGGGGAGCGAGACCCAGTACTTC.

The V gene is TRBV9, the J gene TRBJ2-7; 9 bases are shared with TRBD1. This CDR3 has 14 residues. V was clipped by 4 bases and J by 5 bases; unmatched bases: 7. In germline, CDR1 is SGDLS, CDR2 YYNGEE. The CDR3 coding sequence is TGTGCCAGCAGCCTGGGGACAGGGATCGACGAGCAGTACTTC. Residues: CASSLGTGIDEQYF.

This chain joins TRBV10-2 and TRBJ2-7; D gene unclear. The ends were cut back, 5 bases at V and 5 bases at J, with 7 bases in the middle. The CDR3 sequence is 11 residues long. Germline loops: CDR1 WSHSY, CDR2 SAAADI. CDR3 nucleotide sequence: TGCGCCAGCAGTCGCAGTAACGAGCAGTACTTC. This sequence encodes CASSRSNEQYF.

The rearrangement uses TRBV9 and TRBJ2-2; 10 bases are shared with TRBD1. The CDR3 has 16 residues. CDR1 is SGDLS, CDR2 YYNGEE, per germline. Trimming removed 4 bases from V and 1 base from J; junction bases left unmatched: 4. CDR3 coding DNA: TGTGCCAGCAGCCACGGGACAGGGGTGAACACCGGGGAGCTGTTTTTT. It yields the protein CASSHGTGVNTGELFF.

This chain joins TRBV2 and TRBJ2-3; the match to TRBD1 covers 10 bases. V lost 8 bases and J lost 6; bases outside the gene matches: 5. Germline assignment: CDR1 SNHLY and CDR2 FYNNEI. The CDR3 covers 13 residues. The CDR3 sequence is CASGDRGDDTQYF. The CDR3 bases are TGTGCCAGCGGGGACAGGGGTGACGATACGCAGTATTTT.

V and J are TRBV28 and TRBJ1-2; D remains ambiguous. Trimming took 5 bases from V and 3 from J, leaving 10 bases between them. CDR1 is MDHEN and CDR2 is SYDVKM in the germline V gene. CDR3 length: 13 amino acids. This CDR3 reads CASSTTGYYGYTF. The CDR3 DNA sequence: TGTGCCAGCAGTACCACGGGGTACTATGGCTACACCTTC.

V is TRBV30 and J is TRBJ1-2; D uncertain. CDR1 is GTSNPN and CDR2 is SVGIG in the germline V gene (reference sequence). V lost 5 bases to trimming and J lost 5 bases, with 24 bases between them. The CDR3 has 16 amino acids. Here the CDR3 reads CAWHTDYISVGYGYTF. For the CDR3, the DNA is TGTGCCTGGCACACCGACTACATTTCGGTCGGGTATGGCTACACCTTC.

The CDR3 reads CASSEDVSNIQYF. The CDR3 nucleotides read TGTGCCAGCAGCGAGGATGTATCTAACATTCAGTACTTC. The rearrangement links TRBV21-1 to TRBJ2-4; no DNA check was done on the table's D call, TRBD2. TRBV21-1 is labeled a pseudogene. This CDR3 comprises 13 residues.

CDR3 in DNA: TGTGCCTCCAGCGGAGGGATGGTGCGCAATCAGCCCCAGCATTTT. Translated, it gives CASSGGMVRNQPQHF. V usage is TRBV2 and J usage is TRBJ1-5; unclear D gene. The CDR3 consists of 15 residues. Germline values: CDR1 SNHLY, CDR2 FYNNEI. Trimming pared 11 bases from V and 2 bases from J, leaving 19 bases between.

This chain connects TRBV30 to TRBJ1-2; D remains ambiguous. CDR1 and CDR2 (germline): GTSNPN, SVGIG (reference sequence). There are 13 residues in the CDR3. The germline V and J ends were trimmed by 2 bases and 7 bases, with 14 bases remaining between them. CDR3 in DNA: TGTGCCTGGAGTATCCGGGGTGCGGGTGGCTACACCTTC. It encodes CAWSIRGAGGYTF. Based on the CDR3 plus reference TRBV30 and TRBJ1-2, the full variable domain is SQTIHQWPATLVQPVGSPLSLECTVEGTSNPNLYWYRQAAGRGLQLLFYSVGIGQISSEVPQNLSASRPQDRQFILSSKKLLLSDSGFYLCAWSIRGAGGYTFGSGTRLTVV.

The chain carries TRBV11-2 and TRBJ2-7; 8 bases agree with TRBD2. This CDR3 has 14 amino acids. Germline V gene data show CDR1 as SGHAT and CDR2 as FQNNGV. V was clipped by 1 base and J by 4 bases; unmatched bases: 3. This CDR3 reads CASSLVASGYEQYF. CDR3 nucleotides: TGTGCCAGCAGCTTAGTGGCTAGCGGGTACGAGCAGTACTTC. Full variable domain (missing parts from reference TRBV11-2 and TRBJ2-7): EAGVAQSPRYKIIEKRQSVAFWCNPISGHATLYWYQQILGQGPKLLIQFQNNGVVDDSQLPKDRFSAERLKGVDSTLKIQPAKLEDSAVYLCASSLVASGYEQYFGPGTRLTVT.

V usage is TRBV28 and J usage is TRBJ2-3; TRBD2 matches 10 bases. Germline V CDR1 and CDR2: MDHEN, SYDVKM. The length of the CDR3 is 16 residues. J gave up 0 bases and V 5 bases, and 5 bases lay outside the gene matches. The CDR3 is CASSIIAGGSTDTQYF. CDR3 nucleotides: TGTGCCAGCAGTATAATAGCGGGAGGAAGCACAGATACGCAGTATTTT.

The chain carries TRBV28 and TRBJ2-5, with 11 bases identical to TRBD1. The V gene's germline CDR1 is MDHEN and CDR2 SYDVKM. The CDR3 sequence is 15 residues long. V shed 6 bases and J 6 bases; nucleotides not matched to a gene: 9. CDR3 sequence (DNA): TGTGCCAGCAGATACAGGACAGGGGGCGAAAAGACCCAGTACTTC. Translated: CASRYRTGGEKTQYF.

The rearrangement links TRBV10-1 to TRBJ1-5; no clear D. Germline V CDR1 and CDR2: WNHNN, SYGVQD (reference sequence). CDR3 length equals 20 residues. Trimming cost V 0 bases and J 0 bases, with 21 bases left between them. CDR3 DNA sequence: TGCGCCAGCAGTGAGTCGATACGACGTTTTAGCGGCTTTAGCAATCAGCCCCAGCATTTT. Protein product: CASSESIRRFSGFSNQPQHF.

The V call is TRBV9, the J call TRBJ1-1, with TRBD1 identical over 7 bases. J gave up 4 bases and V 4 bases, and 10 bases lay outside the gene matches. The CDR3 extends over 15 amino acids. The germline CDR1 and CDR2 sequences are SGDLS and YYNGEE. CDR3 DNA: TGTGCCAGCAGCCCGTCAGGGGGTTCCGTCACTGAAGCTTTCTTT. This sequence encodes CASSPSGGSVTEAFF.

The gene calls are TRBV28 and TRBJ1-2, with TRBD1 matching 7 bases. The V and J ends lost 3 bases and 4 bases, in that order; junction bases with no gene match: 2. CDR3 length: 13 amino acids. CDR1 and CDR2 from the germline V gene are MDHEN and SYDVKM. The CDR3 protein is CASSFGTVYGYTF. CDR3 DNA: TGTGCCAGCAGTTTCGGGACAGTCTATGGCTACACCTTC.